This T cell receptor (beta chain) was sequenced for a study of T cell responses to AZD1222 COVID-19 vaccine (dated by TCRdb to 2020 to 2022). The study in broad terms: Because spike-specific TCR depth and breadth did not differ between the two schedules, AZD1222 recipients who got a second dose at roughly 4 weeks were pooled with those who got a second dose at roughly 12 weeks. Trial participants were enrolled into age subgroups of 18-55, 56-69 and 70-plus years, which contained 148, 28 and 57 TCR-sequenced participants, respectively. A total of more than 230 trial participants underwent TCR sequencing, of whom some 210 received two doses of AZD1222 and about 25 received two doses of the MenACWY control vaccine.

Results and caveats for the whole study, not just this receptor: After two AZD1222 doses, both the breadth and the depth of spike-specific TCRs were significantly higher than at day 0 and than in MenACWY recipients. The whole spike protein was spanned by vaccine-associated CD4 TCRs, and dominant responses were seen in regions 160-218 and 743-854. The 56-69-year group was small, and its depth increase did not reach significance, likely because of low power. Participants were mostly white British and included more females than males, and it was suggested by the authors that clonal diversity may have been underestimated. Conclusions about previously exposed vaccinees are limited because only five to seven AZD1222 recipients were SARS-CoV-2 seropositive at baseline. Because no samples from the day 14 peak response were available, repertoires could be characterized only after the peak T cell response. Reportedly, almost half of the unique spike-specific TCRs recognized epitopes lying outside the regions that are mutated in the B.1.351 and B.1.1.7 variants.

In light of the paper, this sample's time point label describes: baseline before first vaccination. The vaccinee samples were drawn from two UK trials, COV001 and COV002, one of which was a single-blind randomized controlled phase 2/3 trial testing AZD1222 (ChAdOx1 nCoV-19) in healthy adults. Trial participant PBMC samples were collected at day 0 and day 28 after the second dose for TCRbeta chain sequencing. With respect to this clone: Its cognate antigen has yet to be identified. The record has no base qualities; no much larger clone is one base away.

The CDR3 regions of human TCRbeta chains were analyzed by immunosequencing. The authors' pipeline ran thus. TCRs in the repertoires were matched against a reference library of SARS-CoV-2-specific TCRs that had been generated with the MIRA antigen-specificity platform. Breadth meant the fraction of unique TCRs that were SARS-CoV-2-associated, whereas depth meant the fraction of total T cells that were SARS-CoV-2-associated. Using the MIRA data, each spike-specific TCR was assigned both to the spike region to which the TCR was reactive and to a CD4 or CD8 class. Log10-transformed breadth and depth values were compared by one-way ANOVA with Sidak's multiple comparisons tests. TCRdb took this table from immuneACCESS and kept in-frame rearrangements with V and J called. Such tables lack part of the clones; where checked against another copy, unresolved V genes explain under half of the gap, and the rest is unexplained. That table furnishes V, J and clone size, whereas the DNA furnished D and trimming. This sample comprises about 140,000 clones, 93% of them detected only once. The ten most abundant clones make up roughly 9.1% of the sample.

CDR1 and CDR2 are drawn from the germline V gene (reference sequence): LNHDA, SQIVND. From the cysteine through the phenylalanine, the CDR3 covers 13 amino acids. Only the CDR3 portion is preserved as DNA: 39 bases, with reading frame beginning at the first base. V was cut back by 5 bases and J by 5 bases, leaving a gap of 13 bases between them. The sample here was peripheral blood, taken on day 0 of AZD1222 vaccination. This chain joins TRBV19 to TRBJ2-7; the D gene cannot be named for sure. The TCR sequence derives from an adult in good health. DNA sequence: TGTGCCAGTAGTGGTCCGCCGCTCAACGAGCAGTACTTC. This codes for CASSGPPLNEQYF. Extended through the reference TRBV19 and TRBJ2-7 proteins, this CDR3 yields the full variable domain: DGGITQSPKYLFRKEGQNVTLSCEQNLNHDAMYWYRQDPGQGLRLIYYSQIVNDFQKGDIAEGYSVSREKKESFPLTVTSAQKNPTAFYLCASSGPPLNEQYFGPGTRLTVT.